This T cell receptor beta chain came from a study of blood T cells in healthy people across ages. As concerns this clonotype: One base away lies a much larger clone, so this may be a sequencing read error.

The CDR3 is 16 residues long. Germline CDR1 reads LGHDT; CDR2 reads YNNKEL (reference sequence). Primers used in a second PCR of roughly 6 to 11 cycles were a sample-barcoded 5' primer and a J-beta primer mix. In TCRdb, the 5' RACE reads were re-called with MiXCR into one record per CDR3 protein. Of 630,000 or so distinct CDR3 sequences in the sample, about 30% were seen once. The TCR originated in a woman of 80 years or more in good health. The rearrangement uses TRBV3-1 and TRBJ2-1, with TRBD2 matching over 8 bases. Sequenced input: blood. CDR3 loop: CASGQVGGGSYNEQFF. The CDR3 nucleotides are TGTGCCAGCGGCCAAGTTGGCGGGGGGTCCTACAATGAGCAGTTCTTC.